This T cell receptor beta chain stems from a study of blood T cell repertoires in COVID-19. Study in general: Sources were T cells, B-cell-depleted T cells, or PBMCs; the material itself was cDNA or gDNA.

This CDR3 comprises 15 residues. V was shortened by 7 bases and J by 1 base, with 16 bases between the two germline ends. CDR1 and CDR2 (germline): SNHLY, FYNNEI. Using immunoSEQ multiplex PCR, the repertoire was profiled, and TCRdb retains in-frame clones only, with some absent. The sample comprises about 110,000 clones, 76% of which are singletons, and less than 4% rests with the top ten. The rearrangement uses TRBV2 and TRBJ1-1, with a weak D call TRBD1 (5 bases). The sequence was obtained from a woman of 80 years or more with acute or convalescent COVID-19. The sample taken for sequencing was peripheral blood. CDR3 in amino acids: CASTPWGVANTEAFF. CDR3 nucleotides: TGTGCCAGCACCCCCTGGGGGGTGGCGAACACTGAAGCTTTCTTT.